This T cell receptor (beta chain) stems from a study of T-cell reconstitution after alpha-beta-depleted transplantation in children. Overall study results and limits: After transplant, at about two months, alpha-beta T cells were reportedly derived from several hundred expanded graft clones. Where some patients showed high TCRbeta diversity at day 60, it came from recipient T cells and thymic progenitors that had survived. One year post-transplant, T-cell counts and diversity were largely derived from T cells produced anew.

V lost 4 bases and J lost 4, with 13 bases in between. The V gene's germline CDR1 is PRHDT and CDR2 FYEKMQ (reference sequence). The CDR3 length is 15 residues. On this clonotype: Its antigen is still unknown.

Construction of the TCRbeta library involved unique molecular identifiers. From the PCR reads, TCRdb called clonotypes with MiXCR, one entry per CDR3 protein. The sample has roughly 300,000 distinct CDR3 sequences, around a tenth seen once; the top ten hold around 22%. Sequencing used peripheral blood, obtained 180 days after TCRalphabeta/CD19-depleted stem cell transplant. This TCR derives from a male patient between 2 and 10 years old who had a stem cell transplant for chronic granulomatous disease, so the T cells may come from the graft donor. V usage is TRBV13 and J usage is TRBJ2-2, with D possibly matching TRBD2 (5 bases). The CDR3 is CASSSRPRGTGELFF. DNA for the CDR3: TGTGCCAGCAGCTCCAGGCCCCGGGGCACCGGGGAGCTGTTTTTT.